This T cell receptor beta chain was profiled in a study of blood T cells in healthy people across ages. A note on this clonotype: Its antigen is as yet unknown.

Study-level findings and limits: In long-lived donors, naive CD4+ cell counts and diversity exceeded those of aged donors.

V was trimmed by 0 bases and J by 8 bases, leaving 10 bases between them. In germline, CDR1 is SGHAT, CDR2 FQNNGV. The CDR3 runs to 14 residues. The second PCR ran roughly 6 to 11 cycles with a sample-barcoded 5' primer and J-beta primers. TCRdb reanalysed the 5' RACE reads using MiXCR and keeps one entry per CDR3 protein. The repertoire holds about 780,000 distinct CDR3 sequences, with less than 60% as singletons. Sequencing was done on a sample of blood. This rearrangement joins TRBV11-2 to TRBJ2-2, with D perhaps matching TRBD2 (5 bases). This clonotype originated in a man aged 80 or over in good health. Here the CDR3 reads CASSLERLAGELFF. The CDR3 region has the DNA TGTGCCAGCAGCTTAGAACGGCTAGCAGGGGAGCTGTTTTTT.